Below, 28 T cell receptor beta chains from the same sample are listed, as sequenced in a study of T cells expressing NK-cell markers. From the 5' RACE reads, TCRdb lists one entry per CDR3 protein and no DNA. This sample's table reports about 370,000 distinct CDR3 sequences. Sample: blood T cells: a sorted CD56 or NKG2C T cell subset, CD4+ or CD8+ T cells, or bulk PBMC T cells (not recorded which). The receptor set was obtained from a woman between 50 and 59 years old in good health.

This chain connects TRBV5-5 to TRBJ2-7. The germline gives CDR1 SGHKS, CDR2 YYEKEE (reference sequence). This CDR3 has 14 amino acids. CDR3 in amino acids: CASSFIEPSYEQYF.

This chain links TRBV6-4 with TRBJ2-5; TCRdb's D call, TRBD1, is unchecked because there is no DNA. The CDR3 spans 17 residues. Germline assignment: CDR1 MRHNA and CDR2 SNTAGT. The CDR3 spells CASSPTGTGGTQETQYF.

J is TRBJ1-1 and V is TRBV6-2 or TRBV6-3; TCRdb calls TRBD1, which cannot be checked without DNA. The CDR3 is made up of 11 amino acids. The germline CDR1 and CDR2 sequences are MNHEY and SVGEGT. The CDR3 sequence is CASSSGRKAFF.

The CDR3 is CASSQVLTATYEQYF. The chain is built from TRBV4-1 and TRBJ2-7. The CDR3 totals 15 residues. Germline CDR1 MGHRA, CDR2 YSYEKL.

The chain couples TRBV9 to TRBJ2-2; there is no DNA to check the TCRdb D call of TRBD1. Looked up from germline, CDR1 is SGDLS and CDR2 is YYNGEE. The CDR3 is 17 amino acids. CDR3 protein: CASSARAGTLGVGELFF.

The chain employs TRBV7-3 and TRBJ2-5; no DNA is available, so the TRBD2 call from TCRdb remains unchecked. In germline, CDR1 is SGHTA, CDR2 FQGTGA. The CDR3 length is 13 residues. CDR3 sequence: CASSRTREETQYF.

The chain links TRBV20-1 to TRBJ1-1; TCRdb indicates TRBD1, and absent DNA this call remains unverified. This CDR3 has 13 residues. Germline loops: CDR1 DFQATT, CDR2 SNEGSKA (reference sequence). CDR3 sequence reads: CSARGTGGSKAFF.

The chain links TRBV9 to TRBJ2-5; lacking DNA, the TRBD2 call made by TCRdb goes unchecked. Per germline, CDR1 SGDLS and CDR2 YYNGEE. This CDR3 has 17 residues. This chain's CDR3 is CASSVGSLGPSQETQYF. The entire variable domain, with the rest obtained from reference TRBV9 and TRBJ2-5, is as follows: DSGVTQTPKHLITATGQRVTLRCSPRSGDLSVYWYQQSLDQGLQFLIQYYNGEERAKGNILERFSAQQFPDLHSELNLSSLELGDSALYFCASSVGSLGPSQETQYFGPGTRLLVL.

V usage is TRBV19 and J usage is TRBJ2-2; the D call from TCRdb, TRBD2, cannot be confirmed without DNA. The CDR3 is made up of 14 amino acids. Germline V lookup: CDR1 LNHDA, CDR2 SQIVND (reference sequence). The CDR3: CASRKRGDTGELFF.

The chain combines TRBV5-1 with TRBJ2-3; the D gene TCRdb calls, TRBD1, cannot be checked with no DNA. Looked up from germline, CDR1 is SGHRS and CDR2 is YFSETQ. This CDR3 is built from 16 residues. CDR3 amino acids: CASSPQSWGNTDTQYF.

The chain recombines TRBV19 with TRBJ2-3; TCRdb's assignment of TRBD2 cannot be checked, as there is no DNA. This CDR3 spans 15 amino acids. CDR1 and CDR2 from the germline V gene are LNHDA and SQIVND (reference sequence). The CDR3 sequence is CASSSAGLYTDTQYF.

The chain combines TRBV14 with TRBJ2-7; TCRdb gives TRBD2 as the D gene, but with no DNA this cannot be confirmed. The germline V gene has CDR1 SGHDN and CDR2 FVKESK. The CDR3 has 15 residues. This CDR3 is CASSHSLRAVPEQYF.

The chain has TRBV27 and TRBJ2-7; the TCRdb D gene call, TRBD2, has no DNA to confirm it. The CDR3 runs 14 residues. Germline V gene sequence: CDR1 MNHEY, CDR2 SMNVEV (reference sequence). This chain's CDR3 is CASSPGGRSYEQYF.

The V call is TRBV28, the J call TRBJ1-2. CDR3 length: 15 amino acids. Germline V gene data show CDR1 as MDHEN and CDR2 as SYDVKM. The CDR3 spells CASSIESRDNYGYTF.

The V gene is TRBV12-3 or TRBV12-4, the J gene TRBJ1-2; there is no DNA to check the TCRdb D call of TRBD1. The CDR3 contains 15 residues. This chain's CDR3 is CASSQGSSRPYGYTF.

The V call is TRBV6-1, the J call TRBJ2-5; the TRBD2 assignment by TCRdb is unverifiable without DNA. Germline V gene sequence: CDR1 MNHNS, CDR2 SASEGT. This CDR3 contains 13 residues. The CDR3: CASSEQGRETQYF.

The chain carries TRBV7-9 and TRBJ1-1; the D gene TCRdb calls, TRBD1, cannot be checked with no DNA. Germline V gene lookup returns CDR1 SEHNR and CDR2 FQNEAQ (reference sequence). This CDR3 comprises 14 residues. The CDR3 loop reads CASSWGGRNTEAFF.

The rearrangement uses TRBV12-3 or TRBV12-4 and TRBJ2-1; TCRdb selects TRBD1, and the lack of DNA leaves this call unchecked. The CDR3 totals 14 residues. The CDR3 loop reads CASSSGTTVHEQFF.

CDR3 amino acids: CASSFLSVLAGGDNEQFF. This chain connects TRBV7-9 to TRBJ2-1; TCRdb selects TRBD2, and the lack of DNA leaves this call unchecked. This CDR3 region has 18 residues. CDR1 is SEHNR, CDR2 FQNEAQ, per germline (reference sequence).

The chain combines TRBV27 with TRBJ2-3; TCRdb returns TRBD1, unconfirmable since there is no DNA. This CDR3 is built from 14 residues. In germline, CDR1 is MNHEY, CDR2 SMNVEV (reference sequence). The CDR3 region is CASSLQGWPDTQYF.

The chain uses TRBV2 and TRBJ2-1; TCRdb's D call of TRBD2 is untestable without DNA. The CDR3 covers 14 residues. Germline assignment: CDR1 SNHLY and CDR2 FYNNEI. The CDR3: CASRLDYTDNEQFF.

The CDR3: CAWTRQGGSGNTIYF. J is TRBJ1-3 and V is TRBV30; the D call from TCRdb, TRBD1, cannot be confirmed without DNA. Germline V gene sequence: CDR1 GTSNPN, CDR2 SVGIG (reference sequence). The CDR3 extends over 15 amino acids.

The V and J genes are TRBV19 and TRBJ2-5; TCRdb picks TRBD1, but there is no DNA to check that call. The germline CDR1 and CDR2 sequences are LNHDA and SQIVND (reference sequence). The CDR3 consists of 14 residues. The CDR3 loop is CASSFQGPGETQYF.

CDR3 sequence: CASSRTSGHNEQFF. The chain combines TRBV7-9 with TRBJ2-1; TCRdb gives TRBD2 as the D gene, but with no DNA this cannot be confirmed. The germline V gene has CDR1 SEHNR and CDR2 FQNEAQ (reference sequence). The CDR3 covers 14 residues.

The rearrangement joins TRBV10-2 to TRBJ1-4; the TRBD1 assignment by TCRdb is unverifiable without DNA. The CDR3 extends over 19 amino acids. Germline CDR1 and CDR2: WSHSY and SAAADI. The CDR3: CASSDYGTGGAGTNEKLFF.

The chain is built from TRBV20-1 and TRBJ2-5. The CDR3 sequence is 12 residues long. Per the germline V gene, CDR1 is DFQATT and CDR2 is SNEGSKA (reference sequence). CDR3 sequence reads: CSARGALKTQYF.

The rearrangement links TRBV27 to TRBJ1-2; TCRdb names TRBD1, which stays unverified in the absence of DNA. CDR1 and CDR2 (germline): MNHEY, SMNVEV (reference sequence). This CDR3 spans 16 amino acids. The chain's CDR3 is CASSFSGTGFSGGYTF.

The genes are TRBV5-1 and TRBJ2-1; TCRdb's D gene call, TRBD2, goes unchecked for lack of DNA. This CDR3 has 16 residues. The germline V gene encodes CDR1 SGHRS and CDR2 YFSETQ. CDR3 sequence reads: CASSLASGRPLYEQFF.